This T cell receptor (beta chain) was sequenced during a study of regulatory T cells in long-lasting Graves disease. Study summary: Antithyroid drugs had been taken by newly diagnosed Graves' patients for under 3 months.

Documented time point: newly diagnosed GD, antithyroid drugs for less than 3 months. PBMC RNA served as the TCR library source. From an endocrinology department in Xi'an, China, came the patients. Arm-PCR of CDR3 regions and iRepertoire HTBI primers were used to build TCR beta libraries. TCRdb re-called the multiplex PCR reads with MiXCR, one entry per CDR3 protein. The profile covers approximately 300,000 distinct CDR3 sequences, with roughly 18% appearing a single time and around 37% taken by the ten largest. The sample in question was peripheral blood mononuclear cells (PBMCs), obtained at new diagnosis, from a patient treated with antithyroid drugs. The receptor was derived from a female donor with Graves disease.

The DNA of the CDR3 is TGTGCCTGGGACAGTCAGCGGGGCATTCAGTACTTC. Its protein is CAWDSQRGIQYF. This chain uses TRBV30 with TRBJ2-4; 7 bases map to TRBD2. CDR3 length equals 12 residues. The junction had 7 bases not matched to a gene; V was cut back by 5 bases and J by 9 bases. The germline V gene has CDR1 GTSNPN and CDR2 SVGIG (reference sequence). Supplemented by reference TRBV30 and TRBJ2-4, the full variable domain reads SQTIHQWPATLVQPVGSPLSLECTVEGTSNPNLYWYRQAAGRGLQLLFYSVGIGQISSEVPQNLSASRPQDRQFILSSKKLLLSDSGFYLCAWDSQRGIQYFGAGTRLSVL.